A single sample gave rise to the 14 T cell receptor beta chains below, sequenced in a study of T cells in women clearing cervical HPV infection. Repertoires were generated with immunoSEQ multiplex PCR, while TCRdb's copy carries only in-frame clones and drops some. The specimen's table records around 15,000 clones. The sequenced material came from blood buffy coat. These receptors all come from a woman between 18 and 69 years old with a cervical HPV16 infection that either progressed to CIN3+ or cleared (not recorded which).

Comments on this clone: From the germline J gene comes the end of the CDR3, since the read stops 3 residues before it. V usage is TRBV2 and J usage is TRBJ2-7; possible D gene TRBD2, 6 bases. Germline loops: CDR1 SNHLY, CDR2 FYNNEI. The V end was cut by 3 bases, the J end by 3 bases, with 12 bases between. The CDR3 contains 14 residues. The CDR3 region is CASSEWRGVYEQYF. The CDR3 bases that were read are TGTGCCAGCAGTGAGTGGCGGGGTGTCTACGAG.

Of note for this clone: The CDR3 extends 3 residues past the end of the read, so its final part is completed from the germline J gene. The chain couples TRBV12-3 or TRBV12-4 to TRBJ2-7; 8 bases agree with TRBD1. The CDR3 has 13 amino acids. The V and J ends lost 6 bases and 2 bases, in that order; junction bases with no gene match: 3. The CDR3 loop reads CASSQGATYEQYF. The sequenced part of the CDR3 DNA is TGTGCCAGCAGCCAGGGGGCAACCTACGAG.

The sequenced part of the CDR3 DNA is TGTGCCACGAAAGGGACAGGGGACCAGCCC. This sequence encodes CATKGTGDQP. The whole CDR3 is CATKGTGDQPYTF. The chain recombines TRBV10-3 with TRBJ1-2; 10 bases align to TRBD1. The CDR3 end lies 3 residues beyond the end of the read and is filled in from the germline J gene. Per the germline V gene, CDR1 is ENHRY and CDR2 is SYGVKD. CDR3 length equals 13 residues.

Concerning this clone itself: The read falls 3 residues short of the CDR3 end, and the missing part is taken from the germline J gene. The chain uses TRBV5-1 and TRBJ1-3; no definite D call. The V gene's germline CDR1 is SGHRS and CDR2 YFSETQ. This CDR3 has 18 residues. V was shortened by 0 bases and J by 0 bases, with 16 bases between the two germline ends. The CDR3 region is CASSLEVGLPSSGNTIYF. The sequenced part of the CDR3 DNA is TGCGCCAGCAGCTTGGAGGTAGGGCTGCCTTCCTCTGGAAACACC.

The CDR3 bases that were read are TGCGCCAGCAGCCCCGGGACAGGGACAGGGGAG. This sequence encodes CASSPGTGTGE. The complete CDR3 reads CASSPGTGTGELFF. The V call is TRBV5-1, the J call TRBJ2-2, with 9 bases identical to TRBD1. The read ends 3 residues before the CDR3 terminus; that terminus is restored from the germline J gene. Germline V gene sequence: CDR1 SGHRS, CDR2 YFSETQ. Germline trimming cut 4 bases from V and 8 bases from J; bases unmatched to any gene: 6. The CDR3 is made up of 14 amino acids.

Of note for this clone: Read coverage stops 3 residues before the CDR3 terminus; the germline J gene supplies the remainder. The chain links TRBV7-3 to TRBJ2-5, with D perhaps matching TRBD2 (6 bases). V was trimmed by 1 base and J by 1 base, leaving 16 bases between them. CDR3 size: 17 residues. The germline gives CDR1 SGHTA, CDR2 FQGTGA. The CDR3 loop reads CASSLNPGGSGQETQYF. The covered CDR3 bases are TGTGCCAGCAGCTTAAACCCTGGGGGGAGCGGCCAAGAGACC.

The sequenced part of the CDR3 DNA is TGTGCCAGCAGCTTAGAAGCGATCGGGGAG. This translates into CASSLEAIGE. The complete CDR3 reads CASSLEAIGELFF. The chain uses TRBV7-9 and TRBJ2-2; D gene unclear. The sequenced fragment ends 3 residues before the CDR3 boundary, so the rest is inferred from the germline J gene. V was pared by 1 base and J by 7 bases, with 7 bases between. Germline V lookup: CDR1 SEHNR, CDR2 FQNEAQ (reference sequence). The CDR3 extends over 13 amino acids.

About this clone itself: From the germline J gene comes the end of the CDR3, since the read stops 3 residues before it. The V and J genes are TRBV6-2 or TRBV6-3 and TRBJ2-2; 14 positions agree with TRBD2. V lost 5 bases and J lost 6; bases outside the gene matches: 8. Germline V gene sequence: CDR1 MNHEY, CDR2 SVGEGT. CDR3 length equals 17 residues. The CDR3 bases that were read are TGTGCCAGCAGTCCCCACGGACTAGCGGGGGGTCCCGGGGAG. This gives the protein CASSPHGLAGGPGE. The full-length CDR3 reads as CASSPHGLAGGPGELFF.

Details on this clone: The read gets to within 3 residues of the CDR3 end, and the germline J gene fills in the rest. The chain is built from TRBV9 and TRBJ2-5; no clear D gene. The V end was cut by 0 bases, the J end by 3 bases, with 12 bases between. This CDR3 spans 15 amino acids. Looked up from germline, CDR1 is SGDLS and CDR2 is YYNGEE. The CDR3 reads CASSVGLDFKETQYF. CDR3 bases read: TGTGCCAGCAGCGTAGGGCTAGACTTTAAAGAGACC.

As concerns this clone: The read stops 3 residues short of the end of the CDR3; the missing end is completed from the germline J gene. J is TRBJ2-5 and V is TRBV20-1; 9 bases are a match to TRBD2. This CDR3 spans 12 amino acids. Germline lookup yields CDR1 DFQATT and CDR2 SNEGSKA (reference sequence). With 4 bases clipped from V and 5 bases from J, the junction kept 2 bases outside the gene matches. CDR3 sequence reads: CSAKRGVETQYF. Partial CDR3 DNA: TGCAGTGCTAAGCGGGGGGTCGAGACC.

CDR3 DNA (partial): TGTGCCAGCAGTGACACAGGGGGCGTTTCCCGTGGC. Translation: CASSDTGGVSRG. The whole CDR3 is CASSDTGGVSRGYTF. V gene TRBV6-4 combines with J gene TRBJ1-2; 9 nucleotides agree with TRBD1. The DNA ends 3 residues before the CDR3 does, and the rest of the CDR3 is filled in from the germline J gene. V dropped 2 bases and J dropped 7; count of bases not matched to a gene: 8. The CDR3 spans 15 residues. Germline V CDR1 and CDR2: MRHNA, SNTAGT.

About this clone itself: The read halts 3 residues ahead of the CDR3 end, with the missing end drawn from the germline J gene. The chain is built from TRBV5-4 and TRBJ2-5; 9 bases map to TRBD2. Germline lookup yields CDR1 SGHNT and CDR2 YYREEE (reference sequence). The length of the CDR3 is 15 residues. Trimming cost V 4 bases and J 5 bases; bases outside gene matches: 9. The CDR3 protein is CASSPDLAGVETQYF. The CDR3 DNA, read in part, is TGTGCCAGCAGCCCGGACTTAGCGGGGGTGGAGACC. Based on the CDR3 plus reference TRBV5-4 and TRBJ2-5, the full variable domain is ETGVTQSPTHLIKTRGQQVTLRCSSQSGHNTVSWYQQALGQGPQFIFQYYREEENGRGNFPPRFSGLQFPNYSSELNVNALELDDSALYLCASSPDLAGVETQYFGPGTRLLVL.

About this clone itself: The DNA ends 3 residues before the CDR3 does, and the rest of the CDR3 is filled in from the germline J gene. The gene calls are TRBV5-1 and TRBJ2-7; TRBD2 aligns across 11 bases. The V gene end was trimmed by 0 bases and the J gene end by 6 bases; junction bases not matched to a gene: 5. CDR3 length: 15 residues. Germline assignment: CDR1 SGHRS and CDR2 YFSETQ. The CDR3 reads CASSLAAGLAGEQYF. The part of the CDR3 DNA that was read is TGCGCCAGCAGCTTGGCCGCTGGACTAGCGGGCGAG.

Notes on this clone: The CDR3 is cut off 3 residues early in the read; its end comes from the germline J gene. The chain is built from TRBV7-3 and TRBJ2-2; 10 nucleotides align to TRBD2. V trimming: 5 bases; J trimming: 5 bases; junction bases outside the gene matches: 5. The CDR3 is 15 amino acids. The germline gives CDR1 SGHTA, CDR2 FQGTGA. This chain's CDR3 is CASSRTSGSTGELFF. The sequenced CDR3 bases are TGTGCCAGCAGCCGGACTAGCGGTTCGACCGGGGAG. The variable domain in full, with the rest retrieved from reference TRBV7-3 and TRBJ2-2, is GAGVSQTPSNKVTEKGKYVELRCDPISGHTALYWYRQSLGQGPEFLIYFQGTGAADDSGLPNDRFFAVRPEGSVSTLKIQRTERGDSAVYLCASSRTSGSTGELFFGEGSRLTVL.